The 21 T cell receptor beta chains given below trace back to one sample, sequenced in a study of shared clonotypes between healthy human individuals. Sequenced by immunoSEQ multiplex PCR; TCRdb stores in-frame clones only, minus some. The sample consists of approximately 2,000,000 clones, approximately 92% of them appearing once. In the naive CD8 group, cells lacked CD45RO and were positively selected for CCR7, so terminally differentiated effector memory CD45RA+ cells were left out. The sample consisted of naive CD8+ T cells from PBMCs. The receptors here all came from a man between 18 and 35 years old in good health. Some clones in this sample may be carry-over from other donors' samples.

The CDR3 loop is CASSQVIGETQYF. CDR3 sequence (DNA): TGCGCCAGCAGCCAAGTAATAGGGGAGACCCAGTACTTC. The chain is built from TRBV4-3 and TRBJ2-5; the D is unclear. V lost 1 base, J lost 5 bases, and 8 bases lay in between. The germline V gene has CDR1 LGHNA and CDR2 YSLEER. CDR3 length: 13 amino acids.

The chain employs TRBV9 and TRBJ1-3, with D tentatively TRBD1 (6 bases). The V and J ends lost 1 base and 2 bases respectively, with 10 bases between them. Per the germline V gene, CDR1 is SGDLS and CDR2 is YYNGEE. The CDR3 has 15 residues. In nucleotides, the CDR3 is TGTGCCAGCAGCGTACAGACAGGCACTGGAAACACCATATATTTT. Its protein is CASSVQTGTGNTIYF.

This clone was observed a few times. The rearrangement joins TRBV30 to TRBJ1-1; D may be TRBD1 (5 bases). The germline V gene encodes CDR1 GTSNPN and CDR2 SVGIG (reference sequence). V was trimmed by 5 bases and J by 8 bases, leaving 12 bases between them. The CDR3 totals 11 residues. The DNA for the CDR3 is TGTGCCTGGTCCCTTCGGACAGAAGCTTTCTTT. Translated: CAWSLRTEAFF.

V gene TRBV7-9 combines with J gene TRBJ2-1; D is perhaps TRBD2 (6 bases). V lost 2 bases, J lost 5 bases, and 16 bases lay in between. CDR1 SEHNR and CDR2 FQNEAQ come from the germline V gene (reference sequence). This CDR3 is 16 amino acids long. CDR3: CASSLNPGSFNNEQFF. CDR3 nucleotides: TGTGCCAGCAGCTTAAATCCCGGGAGCTTCAACAATGAGCAGTTCTTC.

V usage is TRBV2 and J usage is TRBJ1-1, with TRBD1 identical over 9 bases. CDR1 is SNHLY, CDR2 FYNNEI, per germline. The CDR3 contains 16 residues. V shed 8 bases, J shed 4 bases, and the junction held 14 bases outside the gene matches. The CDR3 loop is CASRTRQGGVGTEAFF. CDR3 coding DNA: TGTGCCAGCCGAACCAGACAGGGGGGCGTCGGCACTGAAGCTTTCTTT.

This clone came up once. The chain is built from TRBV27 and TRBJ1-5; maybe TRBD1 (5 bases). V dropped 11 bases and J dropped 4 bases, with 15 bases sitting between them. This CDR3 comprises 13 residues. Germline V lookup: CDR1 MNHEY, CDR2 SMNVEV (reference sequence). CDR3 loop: CAVGRQINQPQHF. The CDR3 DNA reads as TGTGCCGTCGGCCGACAGATTAATCAGCCCCAGCATTTT.

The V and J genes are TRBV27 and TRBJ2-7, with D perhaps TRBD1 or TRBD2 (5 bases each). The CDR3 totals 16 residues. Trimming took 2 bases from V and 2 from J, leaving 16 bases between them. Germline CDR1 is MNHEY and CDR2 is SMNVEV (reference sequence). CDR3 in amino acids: CASSLQPADKPYEQYF. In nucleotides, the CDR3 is TGTGCCAGCAGTTTACAACCAGCGGACAAACCCTACGAGCAGTACTTC.

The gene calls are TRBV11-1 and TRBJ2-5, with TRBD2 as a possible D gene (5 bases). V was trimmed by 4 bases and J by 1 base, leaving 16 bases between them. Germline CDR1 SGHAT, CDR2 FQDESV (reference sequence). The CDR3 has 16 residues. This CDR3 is CASSWQAETLQETQYF. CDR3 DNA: TGTGCCAGCAGCTGGCAAGCGGAGACTCTCCAAGAGACCCAGTACTTC.

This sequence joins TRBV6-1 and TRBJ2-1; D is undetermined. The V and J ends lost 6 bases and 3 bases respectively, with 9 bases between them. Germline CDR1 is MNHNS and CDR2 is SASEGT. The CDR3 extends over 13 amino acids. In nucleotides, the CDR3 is TGTGCCAGCAGGGAGTTCGACTACAATGAGCAGTTCTTC. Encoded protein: CASREFDYNEQFF.

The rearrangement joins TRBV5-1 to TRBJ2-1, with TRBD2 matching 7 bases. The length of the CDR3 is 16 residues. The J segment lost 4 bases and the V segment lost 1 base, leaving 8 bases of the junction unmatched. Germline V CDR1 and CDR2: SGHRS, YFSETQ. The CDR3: CASSLHVAGIYNEQFF. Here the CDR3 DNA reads TGCGCCAGCAGCTTGCACGTAGCGGGTATATACAATGAGCAGTTCTTC.

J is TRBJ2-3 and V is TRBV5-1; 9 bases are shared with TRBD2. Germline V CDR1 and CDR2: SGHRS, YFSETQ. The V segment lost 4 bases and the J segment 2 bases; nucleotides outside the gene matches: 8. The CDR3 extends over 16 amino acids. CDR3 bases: TGCGCCAGCAGCGGGAGAAGCGGGGGGCCCACAGATACGCAGTATTTT. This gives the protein CASSGRSGGPTDTQYF.

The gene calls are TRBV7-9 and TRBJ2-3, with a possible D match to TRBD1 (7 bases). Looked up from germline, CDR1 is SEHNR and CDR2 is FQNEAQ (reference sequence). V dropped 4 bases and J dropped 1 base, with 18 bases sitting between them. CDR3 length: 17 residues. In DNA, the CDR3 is TGTGCCAGCAGCTATAGGGGGCGGGACAGCCGCACAGATACGCAGTATTTT. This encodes CASSYRGRDSRTDTQYF.

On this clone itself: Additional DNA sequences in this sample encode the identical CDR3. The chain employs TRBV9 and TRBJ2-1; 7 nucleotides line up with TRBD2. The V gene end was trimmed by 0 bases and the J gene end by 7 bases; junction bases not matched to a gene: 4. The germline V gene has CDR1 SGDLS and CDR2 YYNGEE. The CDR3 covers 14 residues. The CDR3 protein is CASSVGQGGNEQFF. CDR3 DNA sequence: TGTGCCAGCAGCGTAGGCCAGGGAGGGAATGAGCAGTTCTTC.

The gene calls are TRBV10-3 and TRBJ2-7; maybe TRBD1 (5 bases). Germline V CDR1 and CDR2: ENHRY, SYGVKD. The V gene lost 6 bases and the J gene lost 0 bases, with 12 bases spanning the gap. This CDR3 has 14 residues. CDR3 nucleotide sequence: TGTGCCATCAGACAGGACCCCATCTCCTACGAGCAGTACTTC. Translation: CAIRQDPISYEQYF.

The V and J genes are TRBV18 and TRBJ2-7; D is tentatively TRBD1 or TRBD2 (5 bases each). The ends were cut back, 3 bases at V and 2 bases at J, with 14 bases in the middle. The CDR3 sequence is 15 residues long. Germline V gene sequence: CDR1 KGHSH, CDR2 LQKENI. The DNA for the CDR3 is TGTGCCAGCTCACCGATGGGGACGGAAGCCTACGAGCAGTACTTC. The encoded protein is CASSPMGTEAYEQYF. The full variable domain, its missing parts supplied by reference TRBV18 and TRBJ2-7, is NAGVMQNPRHLVRRRGQEARLRCSPMKGHSHVYWYRQLPEEGLKFMVYLQKENIIDESGMPKERFSAEFPKEGPSILRIQQVVRGDSAAYFCASSPMGTEAYEQYFGPGTRLTVT.

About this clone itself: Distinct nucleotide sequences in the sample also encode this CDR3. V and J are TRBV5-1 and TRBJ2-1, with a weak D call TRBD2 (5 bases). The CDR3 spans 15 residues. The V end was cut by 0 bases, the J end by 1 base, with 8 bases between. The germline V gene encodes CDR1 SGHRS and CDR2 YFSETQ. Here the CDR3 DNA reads TGCGCCAGCAGCTTGGGAAGCGGTTCCTACAATGAGCAGTTCTTC. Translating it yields CASSLGSGSYNEQFF.

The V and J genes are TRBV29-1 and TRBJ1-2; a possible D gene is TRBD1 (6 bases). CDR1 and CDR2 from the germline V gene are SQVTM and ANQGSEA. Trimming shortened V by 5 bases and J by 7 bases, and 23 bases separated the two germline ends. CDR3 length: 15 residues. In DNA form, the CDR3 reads TGCAGCGTTAATAAGGGGACACCGGCGATAGGTGGCTACACCTTC. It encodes CSVNKGTPAIGGYTF.

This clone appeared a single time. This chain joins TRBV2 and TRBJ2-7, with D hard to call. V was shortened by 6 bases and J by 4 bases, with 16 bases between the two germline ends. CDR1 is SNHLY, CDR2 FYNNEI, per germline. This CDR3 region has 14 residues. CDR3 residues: CASRPRQAPYEQYF. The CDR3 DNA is TGTGCCAGCAGGCCCCGCCAGGCTCCTTACGAGCAGTACTTC.

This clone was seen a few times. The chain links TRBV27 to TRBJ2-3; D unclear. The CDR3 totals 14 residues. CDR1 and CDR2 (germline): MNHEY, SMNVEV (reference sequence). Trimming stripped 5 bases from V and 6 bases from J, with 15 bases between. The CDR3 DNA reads TGTGCCAGCAGTAGTGGTGTTAGGATGGATACGCAGTATTTT. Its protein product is CASSSGVRMDTQYF.

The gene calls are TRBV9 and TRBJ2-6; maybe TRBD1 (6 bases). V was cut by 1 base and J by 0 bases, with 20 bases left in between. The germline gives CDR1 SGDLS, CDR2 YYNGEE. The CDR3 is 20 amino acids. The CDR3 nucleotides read TGTGCCAGCAGCGTAAATCGGTGGACAGAGTTTTACTCTGGGGCCAACGTCCTGACTTTC. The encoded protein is CASSVNRWTEFYSGANVLTF.

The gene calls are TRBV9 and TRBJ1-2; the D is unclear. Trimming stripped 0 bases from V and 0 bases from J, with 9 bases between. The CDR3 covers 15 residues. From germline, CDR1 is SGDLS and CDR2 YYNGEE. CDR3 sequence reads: CASSVDPVTNYGYTF. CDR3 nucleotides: TGTGCCAGCAGCGTAGACCCCGTAACTAACTATGGCTACACCTTC.